Presented here are 30 T cell receptor beta chains from one specimen sequenced in a study of blood T cell repertoires in COVID-19. Sequenced by immunoSEQ multiplex PCR; TCRdb stores in-frame clones only, minus some. This repertoire shows 80,000 to 100,000 clones, under 80% found once; its top ten account for 3% to 4%. Sequencing used peripheral blood. These receptors were collected from a man in his 70s with COVID-19, enrolled during active disease.

This chain links TRBV27 with TRBJ1-1, with D perhaps matching TRBD1 (5 bases). The CDR3 runs 12 residues. Between the trimmed V and J ends, which lost 10 bases and 4 bases, there was a span of 13 bases. Germline CDR1 MNHEY, CDR2 SMNVEV (reference sequence). CDR3 DNA sequence: TGTGCCACCCGATTGGGGGGCACTGAAGCTTTCTTT. It translates to CATRLGGTEAFF.

The chain links TRBV27 to TRBJ2-1; 11 bases fit TRBD2. Germline V CDR1 and CDR2: MNHEY, SMNVEV (reference sequence). J gave up 5 bases and V 9 bases, and 9 bases lay outside the gene matches. The CDR3 has 15 amino acids. CDR3 nucleotides: TGTGCCAGTAAAAGAATGGGACTAGCGGACAATGAGCAGTTCTTC. Translation gives CASKRMGLADNEQFF.

The chain joins TRBV5-1 to TRBJ1-6, with D unresolved. Germline CDR1 and CDR2: SGHRS and YFSETQ. The CDR3 has 14 residues. V gave up 2 bases and J gave up 4 bases, with 7 bases separating them. The CDR3 is CASSLAQYNSPLHF. For the CDR3, the DNA is TGCGCCAGCAGCTTAGCACAGTATAATTCACCCCTCCACTTT.

This clone is a singleton in its sample. The chain carries TRBV28 and TRBJ2-7; TRBD1 agrees at 9 bases. This CDR3 has 13 residues. Germline-derived CDR1 and CDR2 are MDHEN and SYDVKM. V shed 6 bases and J 7 bases; nucleotides not matched to a gene: 7. DNA of the CDR3: TGTGCCAGCAGGACACAGGGGGCCGGGGAGCAGTACTTC. Encoded protein: CASRTQGAGEQYF.

This rearrangement joins TRBV20-1 to TRBJ2-7; D ambiguous. CDR3 size: 11 residues. Germline V gene lookup returns CDR1 DFQATT and CDR2 SNEGSKA (reference sequence). V was trimmed by 3 bases and J by 2 bases, leaving 5 bases between them. CDR3 sequence: CSASPAYEQYF. CDR3 coding DNA: TGCAGTGCTAGTCCAGCCTACGAGCAGTACTTC.

This clone was recorded only once. The chain is built from TRBV7-8 and TRBJ2-1; 7 bases line up with TRBD2. With 2 bases clipped from V and 9 bases from J, the junction kept 7 bases outside the gene matches. Germline V lookup: CDR1 SGHVS, CDR2 FQNEAQ. The CDR3 has 14 residues. The CDR3 loop is CASSLSGNWGEQFF. The CDR3 region has the DNA TGTGCCAGCAGCTTAAGCGGGAATTGGGGTGAGCAGTTCTTC.

The chain links TRBV11-2 to TRBJ1-1; D is ambiguous. The CDR3 loop spans 15 amino acids. CDR1 and CDR2 (germline): SGHAT, FQNNGV. V shed 0 bases and J shed 0 bases, with 8 bases lying between them. The CDR3 sequence is CASSLEGRLNTEAFF. For the CDR3, the DNA is TGTGCCAGCAGCTTAGAGGGCAGATTGAACACTGAAGCTTTCTTT.

CDR3 DNA sequence: TGTGCCAGCAGCTTATTAGCGGACCACCGGGAGCTGTTTTTT. This gives the protein CASSLLADHRELFF. This sequence joins TRBV7-3 and TRBJ2-2, with a tentative D call TRBD2 (6 bases). CDR3 length: 14 amino acids. Germline-derived CDR1 and CDR2 are SGHTA and FQGTGA. V lost 2 bases and J 9 bases, leaving 13 bases between the germline ends.

V gene TRBV9 combines with J gene TRBJ2-5, with D perhaps matching TRBD1 (5 bases). The CDR3 is made up of 12 amino acids. Germline V gives CDR1 SGDLS, CDR2 YYNGEE. The ends were cut back, 0 bases at V and 13 bases at J, with 13 bases in the middle. The CDR3 loop reads CASSVGGGPLYF. The CDR3 region has the DNA TGTGCCAGCAGCGTAGGGGGCGGACCCCTGTACTTC.

This chain joins TRBV28 and TRBJ1-5; D is ambiguous. The CDR3 loop spans 16 amino acids. The germline CDR1 and CDR2 sequences are MDHEN and SYDVKM. V dropped 3 bases and J dropped 0 bases, with 12 bases sitting between them. CDR3 sequence (DNA): TGTGCCAGCAGTTTGACGAGGGTAACTAGCAATCAGCCCCAGCATTTT. It yields the protein CASSLTRVTSNQPQHF. The variable domain in full, with the rest retrieved from reference TRBV28 and TRBJ1-5, is DVKVTQSSRYLVKRTGEKVFLECVQDMDHENMFWYRQDPGLGLRLIYFSYDVKMKEKGDIPEGYSVSREKKERFSLILESASTNQTSMYLCASSLTRVTSNQPQHFGDGTRLSIL.

This clone turned up a few times. The chain links TRBV28 to TRBJ2-2, with D possibly being TRBD1 (6 bases). In germline, CDR1 is MDHEN, CDR2 SYDVKM. CDR3 size: 16 residues. V lost 7 bases and J lost 3, with 18 bases in between. The CDR3 is CASTLTWTEYTGELFF. The CDR3 nucleotides read TGTGCCAGCACCCTTACTTGGACAGAATACACCGGGGAGCTGTTTTTT.

This clone was picked up many times. This sample includes further DNA sequences coding for the same CDR3. The V and J genes are TRBV6-5 and TRBJ1-5; D gene ambiguous. Germline CDR1 MNHEY, CDR2 SVGAGI. Between the trimmed V and J ends, which lost 0 bases and 4 bases, there was a span of 10 bases. This CDR3 comprises 15 residues. The CDR3 here is CASSYSIFSNQPQHF. In DNA, the CDR3 is TGTGCCAGCAGTTACTCCATCTTTAGTAATCAGCCCCAGCATTTT.

For the CDR3, the DNA is TGTGCCAGCAGTCAATATCAGCGGCCCGGGGGTGGCTACACCTTC. Its translation: CASSQYQRPGGGYTF. The chain couples TRBV6-2 or TRBV6-3 to TRBJ1-2; D possibly corresponds to TRBD1 (5 bases). The V and J ends lost 5 bases and 7 bases respectively, with 20 bases between them. The CDR3 is made up of 15 amino acids. Per germline, CDR1 MNHEY and CDR2 SVGEGT.

This chain uses TRBV7-6 with TRBJ2-2, with TRBD2 matching over 15 bases. The CDR3 length is 15 residues. The V and J ends lost 5 bases and 6 bases, in that order; junction bases with no gene match: 1. CDR1 and CDR2 (germline): SGHVS, FNYEAQ. CDR3 nucleotides: TGTGCCAGCAGCGGACTAGCGGGAGGGGCCGGGGAGCTGTTTTTT. It yields the protein CASSGLAGGAGELFF.

The J gene is TRBJ2-5, the V gene TRBV28; a weak D match, TRBD2 (5 bases). CDR3 length: 15 residues. Germline assignment: CDR1 MDHEN and CDR2 SYDVKM. V shed 0 bases and J shed 4 bases, with 12 bases lying between them. DNA for the CDR3: TGTGCCAGCAGTTTATGGCCTCTCGGAGGAGAGACCCAGTACTTC. Its protein product is CASSLWPLGGETQYF.

The rearrangement joins TRBV5-1 to TRBJ1-5; 9 bases map to TRBD1. CDR1 is SGHRS and CDR2 is YFSETQ in the germline V gene. The V segment lost 0 bases and the J segment 4 bases; nucleotides outside the gene matches: 2. This CDR3 is 15 amino acids long. CDR3 nucleotides: TGCGCCAGCAGCTTGGGGGACAGGGCTAATCAGCCCCAGCATTTT. Its translation is CASSLGDRANQPQHF.

This clone showed up just once. Other DNA sequences within the sample encode an identical CDR3. The V gene is TRBV18, the J gene TRBJ1-1, with 8 positions matching TRBD1. The germline gives CDR1 KGHSH, CDR2 LQKENI. CDR3 length: 14 amino acids. The ends lost 3 bases at V and 2 bases at J; junction bases unmatched: 2. The CDR3 spells CASSPDRVNTEAFF. The CDR3, as DNA: TGTGCCAGCTCACCGGACAGGGTCAACACTGAAGCTTTCTTT.

CDR3 DNA sequence: TGTGCCAGCCCGATAGGGGCAGGAAAAAGCTCCTATAATTCACCCCTCCACTTT. Translated, it gives CASPIGAGKSSYNSPLHF. This chain uses TRBV28 with TRBJ1-6; D possibly corresponds to TRBD1 (5 bases). Looked up from germline, CDR1 is MDHEN and CDR2 is SYDVKM. Trimming cost V 8 bases and J 0 bases, with 20 bases left between them. This CDR3 spans 18 amino acids. The full variable domain, in which reference TRBV28 and TRBJ1-6 provide the parts outside the CDR3, is DVKVTQSSRYLVKRTGEKVFLECVQDMDHENMFWYRQDPGLGLRLIYFSYDVKMKEKGDIPEGYSVSREKKERFSLILESASTNQTSMYLCASPIGAGKSSYNSPLHFGNGTRLTVT.

As DNA, the CDR3 is TGCGCCAGCAGCCCGGACGGGGCAGATACGCAGTATTTT. Encoded protein: CASSPDGADTQYF. This rearrangement joins TRBV5-1 to TRBJ2-3; D is possibly TRBD2 (5 bases). The germline V gene has CDR1 SGHRS and CDR2 YFSETQ. The CDR3 consists of 13 residues. With 4 bases removed from V and 4 bases from J, the gap between germline ends came to 10 bases.

This clone showed up just a few times. The rearrangement links TRBV7-3 to TRBJ1-1, with D tentatively TRBD1 (6 bases). Trimming pared 4 bases from V and 3 bases from J, leaving 15 bases between. The germline CDR1 and CDR2 sequences are SGHTA and FQGTGA. CDR3 length: 15 amino acids. CDR3 DNA: TGTGCCAGCAGCTACTCAGGGGAGCACTACACTGAAGCTTTCTTT. Its translation is CASSYSGEHYTEAFF. The full variable domain, with the rest looked up from reference TRBV7-3 and TRBJ1-1, is GAGVSQTPSNKVTEKGKYVELRCDPISGHTALYWYRQSLGQGPEFLIYFQGTGAADDSGLPNDRFFAVRPEGSVSTLKIQRTERGDSAVYLCASSYSGEHYTEAFFGQGTRLTVV.

V and J are TRBV5-4 and TRBJ2-3; TRBD2 aligns across 9 bases. J gave up 3 bases and V 4 bases, and 3 bases lay outside the gene matches. There are 14 residues in the CDR3. Germline lookup yields CDR1 SGHNT and CDR2 YYREEE (reference sequence). The CDR3 here is CASSPSGMTDTQYF. The CDR3 nucleotides are TGTGCCAGCAGCCCTAGCGGGATGACAGATACGCAGTATTTT.

This chain links TRBV29-1 with TRBJ2-1; 9 bases line up with TRBD2. This CDR3 has 12 amino acids. V dropped 6 bases and J dropped 3; count of bases not matched to a gene: 0. Germline CDR1 and CDR2: SQVTM and ANQGSEA. CDR3 nucleotide sequence: TGCAGCGTGACTAGCGGCTACAATGAGCAGTTCTTC. Amino acid sequence: CSVTSGYNEQFF.

The chain employs TRBV6-5 and TRBJ2-1, with D tentatively TRBD2 (5 bases). In germline, CDR1 is MNHEY, CDR2 SVGAGI. The CDR3 is 13 residues long. Trimming took 6 bases from V and 8 from J, leaving 14 bases between them. In nucleotides, the CDR3 is TGTGCCAGCAGAAAGACGGGAATGGATGAGCAGTTCTTC. Residues: CASRKTGMDEQFF.

The V and J genes are TRBV3-1 (or the pseudogene TRBV3-2) and TRBJ1-5, with a weak D call TRBD1 (6 bases). Trimming took off 3 bases at V and 1 base at J, with 13 bases between the two ends. CDR1 and CDR2 from the germline V gene are LGHDT and YNNKEL (reference sequence). The CDR3 is made up of 16 amino acids. The CDR3 sequence is CASSQATGFSNQPQHF. In nucleotides, the CDR3 is TGTGCCAGCAGCCAGGCAACAGGGTTCAGCAATCAGCCCCAGCATTTT.

This clone appeared a single time. V is TRBV7-2 and J is TRBJ2-1; 8 bases are shared with TRBD2. The CDR3 is 15 amino acids. Germline V gene lookup returns CDR1 SGHTA and CDR2 FQGNSA. The V and J ends lost 3 bases and 2 bases, in that order; junction bases with no gene match: 3. The chain's CDR3 is CASSFFGGAYNEQFF. DNA for the CDR3: TGTGCCAGCAGCTTCTTCGGGGGGGCCTACAATGAGCAGTTCTTC.

About this clone: Since a much larger clone is just one base distant, this may be a read error. Other DNA sequences of this sample code for an identical CDR3. CDR3 nucleotides: TGTGCCAGCAGGGGGCAGGGTGAATGGAAGACCCAGTACTTC. This encodes CASRGQGEWKTQYF. The V gene is TRBV11-2, the J gene TRBJ2-5, with a weak D call TRBD1 (5 bases). Per the germline V gene, CDR1 is SGHAT and CDR2 is FQNNGV. This CDR3 has 14 residues. The ends were cut back, 6 bases at V and 6 bases at J, with 17 bases in the middle. The full variable domain, in which reference TRBV11-2 and TRBJ2-5 provide the parts outside the CDR3, is EAGVAQSPRYKIIEKRQSVAFWCNPISGHATLYWYQQILGQGPKLLIQFQNNGVVDDSQLPKDRFSAERLKGVDSTLKIQPAKLEDSAVYLCASRGQGEWKTQYFGPGTRLLVL.

The genes are TRBV14 and TRBJ2-3; 10 nucleotides match TRBD2. Unmatched junction bases numbered 7, after V lost 3 bases and J lost 4 bases. CDR1 and CDR2 from the germline V gene are SGHDN and FVKESK. The CDR3 length is 16 residues. In DNA, the CDR3 is TGTGCCAGCAGCCAGCTAGCGGGAGAAGGGTCAGATACGCAGTATTTT. Translation gives CASSQLAGEGSDTQYF.

This clone occurred once. The chain employs TRBV19 and TRBJ1-4; the D is unclear. The length of the CDR3 is 15 residues. The germline gives CDR1 LNHDA, CDR2 SQIVND (reference sequence). V dropped 6 bases and J dropped 0 bases, with 11 bases sitting between them. CDR3 loop: CASRGGDATNEKLFF. CDR3 bases: TGTGCCAGTAGGGGTGGAGATGCAACTAATGAAAAACTGTTTTTT.

The chain links TRBV28 to TRBJ1-2; D may be TRBD1 (6 bases). Trimming left V 6 bases short and J 6 bases short, with 26 bases between. Germline V gene lookup returns CDR1 MDHEN and CDR2 SYDVKM. This CDR3 is 17 amino acids long. The CDR3 loop is CASRLTLGSRGPNGYTF. The DNA for the CDR3 is TGTGCCAGCAGACTAACCCTAGGGAGCAGGGGTCCCAATGGCTACACCTTC.

The genes are TRBV5-6 and TRBJ2-7; unclear D gene. Germline V gene lookup returns CDR1 SGHDT and CDR2 YYEEEE. Trimming cost V 4 bases and J 3 bases, with 11 bases left between them. The CDR3 is 13 residues long. CDR3 region: CASSRGSFYEQYF. CDR3 DNA sequence: TGTGCCAGCAGCCGAGGATCTTTCTACGAGCAGTACTTC.